The 3 T cell receptor beta chains given below trace back to one sample, sequenced in a study of shared clonotypes between healthy human individuals. Profiled with immunoSEQ multiplex PCR; TCRdb holds only in-frame clones, not every one. The table includes about 1.5 million clones, approximately 98% detected once. The sample comprised naive CD4+ T cells sorted from blood. Sample subset: CD45RA+ positively selected. Receptor source: a man aged 30-40 years in good health.

V usage is TRBV7-9 and J usage is TRBJ2-5; 8 bases agree with TRBD1. CDR1 and CDR2 (germline): SEHNR, FQNEAQ (reference sequence). Trimming at V came to 5 bases and at J to 5 bases, leaving 7 bases not matched to a gene. The CDR3 loop spans 14 amino acids. This chain's CDR3 is CASSRGQVGETQYF. The CDR3 coding sequence is TGTGCCAGCAGCCGGGGACAGGTTGGGGAGACCCAGTACTTC.

For this clone: Other DNA sequences in this specimen translate into the identical CDR3. CDR3 in DNA: TGTGCCAGCAGTTCCCCGGTAGCCTACGAGCAGTACTTC. Protein product: CASSSPVAYEQYF. The chain recombines TRBV28 with TRBJ2-7; D uncertain. Germline values: CDR1 MDHEN, CDR2 SYDVKM. The length of the CDR3 is 13 residues. The V gene lost 4 bases and the J gene lost 2 bases, with 9 bases spanning the gap.

The chain has TRBV5-1 and TRBJ2-6, with D uncertain. The CDR3 totals 13 residues. Per germline, CDR1 SGHRS and CDR2 YFSETQ. Between the trimmed V and J ends, which lost 0 bases and 13 bases, there was a span of 11 bases. This chain's CDR3 is CASSLGLEGVLTF. In DNA, the CDR3 is TGCGCCAGCAGCTTGGGGCTAGAAGGGGTCCTGACTTTC.